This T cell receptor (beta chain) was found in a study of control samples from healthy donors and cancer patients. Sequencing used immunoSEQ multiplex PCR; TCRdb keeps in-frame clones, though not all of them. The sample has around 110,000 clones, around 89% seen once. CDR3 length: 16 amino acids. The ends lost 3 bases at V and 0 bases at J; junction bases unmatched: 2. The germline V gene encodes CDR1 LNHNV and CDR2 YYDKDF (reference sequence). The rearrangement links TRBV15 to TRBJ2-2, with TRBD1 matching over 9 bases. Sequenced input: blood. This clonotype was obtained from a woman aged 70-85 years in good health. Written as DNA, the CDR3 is TGTGCCACCAGCAGTAGGGACAGGGCGAACACCGGGGAGCTGTTTTTT. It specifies CATSSRDRANTGELFF. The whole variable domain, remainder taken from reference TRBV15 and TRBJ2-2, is DAMVIQNPRYQVTQFGKPVTLSCSQTLNHNVMYWYQQKSSQAPKLLFHYYDKDFNNEADTPDNFQSRRPNTSFCFLDIRSPGLGDTAMYLCATSSRDRANTGELFFGEGSRLTVL.